This passage covers 14 T cell receptor beta chains from one sample sequenced in a study of PD-1 blockade in classical Hodgkin lymphoma. Profiling relied on immunoSEQ multiplex PCR, and the TCRdb table lists in-frame clones only, not all of them. The sample shows under 100,000 clones, around 90% of them seen only once. Relapse after autologous stem cell transplantation occurred in every patient, and brentuximab vedotin exposure varied. The sequencing used peripheral blood mononuclear cells (PBMCs), collected before the second cycle of nivolumab. The receptors derive from a human donor with classical Hodgkin lymphoma.

This chain links TRBV27 with TRBJ2-3; 7 bases match TRBD1. With 1 base clipped from V and 4 bases from J, the junction kept 11 bases outside the gene matches. CDR3 length: 17 residues. CDR1 and CDR2 from the germline V gene are MNHEY and SMNVEV (reference sequence). The CDR3 spells CASSLLVTGIGPDTQYF. The CDR3 nucleotides are TGTGCCAGCAGTTTATTAGTGACAGGGATCGGCCCAGATACGCAGTATTTT.

The V and J genes are TRBV5-8 and TRBJ1-2; maybe TRBD1 (6 bases). Trimming removed 1 base from V and 4 bases from J, with 11 bases in between. This CDR3 has 14 amino acids. The V gene's germline CDR1 is SGHTS and CDR2 YDEGEE. CDR3 DNA: TGTGCCAGCAGCTTGTTCAGGGGATCCTATGGCTACACCTTC. Translating it yields CASSLFRGSYGYTF.

CDR3 protein: CASREENTEAFF. CDR3 nucleotide sequence: TGTGCCAGCAGGGAGGAGAACACTGAAGCTTTCTTT. The gene calls are TRBV28 and TRBJ1-1, with no clear D. With 6 bases removed from V and 1 base from J, the gap between germline ends came to 6 bases. Per the germline V gene, CDR1 is MDHEN and CDR2 is SYDVKM. There are 12 residues in the CDR3.

This clone was seen just once. DNA for the CDR3: TGTGCCAGTAGTAGGGCCGTGGACAGCTTTAGCTCCTACGAGCAGTACTTC. Translation: CASSRAVDSFSSYEQYF. The chain has TRBV19 and TRBJ2-7; D is perhaps TRBD1 (6 bases). Trimming removed 4 bases at V and 0 bases at J, with 19 bases between. The CDR3 is 17 residues long. Germline CDR1 is LNHDA and CDR2 is SQIVND (reference sequence).

The chain combines TRBV10-1 with TRBJ2-3, with 7 bases aligning to TRBD2. V lost 4 bases and J lost 4; bases outside the gene matches: 8. Germline V gives CDR1 WNHNN, CDR2 SYGVQD (reference sequence). The CDR3 runs to 15 residues. The CDR3 nucleotides read TGCGCCAGCAGTGGACTAGCTACGGGCGCAGATACGCAGTATTTT. This codes for CASSGLATGADTQYF.

This chain links TRBV20-1 with TRBJ2-7; D uncertain. CDR1 is DFQATT, CDR2 SNEGSKA, per germline (reference sequence). The length of the CDR3 is 11 residues. Trimming stripped 6 bases from V and 7 bases from J, with 13 bases between. Written as DNA, the CDR3 is TGCAGTGCCCTAAGGACGGAAGAGCAGTACTTC. Amino acids: CSALRTEEQYF.

The chain links TRBV19 to TRBJ2-7, with D possibly being TRBD1 or TRBD2 (5 bases each). Germline V lookup: CDR1 LNHDA, CDR2 SQIVND (reference sequence). The length of the CDR3 is 13 residues. V gave up 4 bases and J gave up 3 bases, with 10 bases separating them. The CDR3 loop reads CASSNRDHYEQYF. CDR3 nucleotides: TGTGCCAGTAGTAACCGGGACCACTACGAGCAGTACTTC.

The chain is built from TRBV20-1 and TRBJ2-7; D gene ambiguous. The CDR3 is 11 amino acids. V lost 2 bases to trimming and J lost 2 bases, with 4 bases between them. Germline V gene sequence: CDR1 DFQATT, CDR2 SNEGSKA (reference sequence). The CDR3 protein is CSARLTYEQYF. CDR3 nucleotide sequence: TGCAGTGCTAGACTAACCTACGAGCAGTACTTC.

With respect to this clone: Other nucleotide sequences in the sample specify the same CDR3. This chain joins TRBV7-6 and TRBJ2-5; D ambiguous. CDR3 length: 12 residues. The germline gives CDR1 SGHVS, CDR2 FNYEAQ. Trimming stripped 1 base from V and 1 base from J, with 1 base between. For the CDR3, the DNA is TGTGCCAGCAGCTTAGGCCAAGAGACCCAGTACTTC. Encoded protein: CASSLGQETQYF.

The chain recombines TRBV30 with TRBJ2-2, with D perhaps TRBD2 (6 bases). V dropped 4 bases and J dropped 1 base, with 7 bases sitting between them. CDR1 GTSNPN and CDR2 SVGIG come from the germline V gene (reference sequence). The CDR3 loop spans 13 amino acids. CDR3 nucleotides: TGTGCCTGGACTAGCGAGAACACCGGGGAGCTGTTTTTT. This sequence encodes CAWTSENTGELFF.

This clone was observed a handful of times. The chain employs TRBV27 and TRBJ2-7; 9 bases map to TRBD2. V dropped 2 bases and J dropped 1; count of bases not matched to a gene: 6. The CDR3 sequence is 16 residues long. Looked up from germline, CDR1 is MNHEY and CDR2 is SMNVEV (reference sequence). CDR3 region: CASSLVVAGASYEQYF. CDR3 in DNA: TGTGCCAGCAGTTTAGTCGTAGCGGGAGCTTCCTACGAGCAGTACTTC.

This sequence joins TRBV7-9 and TRBJ1-2; D may be TRBD1 (5 bases). Trimming pared 1 base from V and 3 bases from J, leaving 9 bases between. CDR1 SEHNR and CDR2 FQNEAQ come from the germline V gene (reference sequence). The CDR3 totals 14 residues. The CDR3 loop reads CASSLEMGDYGYTF. The CDR3 DNA reads as TGTGCCAGCAGCTTAGAAATGGGGGACTATGGCTACACCTTC.

The CDR3 loop reads CASSRPSSGVYNEQFF. CDR3 DNA: TGTGCCAGCAGTCGTCCGTCTAGCGGGGTCTACAATGAGCAGTTCTTC. The chain couples TRBV5-8 to TRBJ2-1; 9 bases agree with TRBD2. V lost 5 bases and J lost 3; bases outside the gene matches: 9. The CDR3 is 16 residues long. The V gene's germline CDR1 is SGHTS and CDR2 YDEGEE.

The CDR3 coding sequence is TGTGCCAGCAGCTTAGGCGTTAGCGGGAGTTTCTTCAATGAGCAGTTCTTC. This encodes CASSLGVSGSFFNEQFF. J is TRBJ2-1 and V is TRBV7-9; 9 nucleotides line up with TRBD2. V lost 1 base, J lost 6 bases, and 10 bases stayed unmatched. The CDR3 is 17 amino acids. Germline loops: CDR1 SEHNR, CDR2 FQNEAQ (reference sequence).